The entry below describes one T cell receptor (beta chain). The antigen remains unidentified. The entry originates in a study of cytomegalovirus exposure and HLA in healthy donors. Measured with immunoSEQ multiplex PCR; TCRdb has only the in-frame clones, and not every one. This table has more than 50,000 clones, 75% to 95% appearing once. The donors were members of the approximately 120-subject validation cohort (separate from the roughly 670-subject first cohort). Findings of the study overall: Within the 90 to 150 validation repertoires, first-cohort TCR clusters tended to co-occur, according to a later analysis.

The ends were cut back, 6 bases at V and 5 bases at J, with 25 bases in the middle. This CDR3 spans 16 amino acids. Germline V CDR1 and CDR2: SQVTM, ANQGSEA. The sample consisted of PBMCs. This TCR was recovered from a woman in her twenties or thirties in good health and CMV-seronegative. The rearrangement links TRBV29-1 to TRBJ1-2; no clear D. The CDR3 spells CSVDATGGKFLYGYTF. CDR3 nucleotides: TGCAGCGTAGACGCGACGGGCGGGAAATTCTTATATGGCTACACCTTC.